Listed here is a single TCR beta chain. Its antigen is unknown. No much larger clonotype is one base removed from it; base qualities were not supplied. The cysteine opens and the phenylalanine closes a CDR3 of 13 amino acids. Only the CDR3 DNA is retained, 39 bases long and in frame from the first base. Sequences SGHAT (CDR1) and FQNNGV (CDR2) are obtained from the germline V gene. Deletion took 1 base off V and 8 bases off J, with a span of 12 bases between the germline ends. This entry is derived from a study of blood T cell repertoires in COVID-19 (dated by TCRdb to about 2020). Study-wide context: Samples from collaborators originated in the United States, Italy and Spain and spanned both the acute and convalescent phases of COVID-19. The material from the prospective study consisted of cDNA or gDNA derived from T cells, B-cell-depleted T cells, or PBMCs. Deeply sampled blood TCRbeta repertoires from subjects exposed to, actively infected with, or recovered from COVID-19 were included in the dataset. The repertoires were made available in a free public database intended to serve as a resource for research on the immune response to SARS-CoV-2. The samples were drawn from two sources: the first 160 participants of the ongoing ImmuneRACE study, and over 1,000 subjects contributed by 6 global collaborators. The sample metadata nearly always contained a de-identified subject ID, COVID-19 status, age in years and sex. HLA class I and class II types, where available, came from metadata supplied by the sample provider rather than from assay-based typing.

Participants in the prospective study were aged roughly 18 to 100 years, lived in 20 to 25 United States geographic areas, and enrolled through a virtual design. Cohort assignment in the prospective study relied on participant-reported clinical history from a screening survey and a study questionnaire. In the prospective study, mobile phlebotomists collected whole blood, serum and a nasopharyngeal or oropharyngeal swab from each participant. Over a 2-month period, participants in the prospective study had the option of providing additional blood draws and questionnaires. Blood samples from the prospective study were shipped frozen or at room temperature prior to DNA extraction. Beyond this particular receptor, the publication reports: How much clinical and demographic metadata was included differed by source and by participant, and the metadata was provided uncurated.

TCRbeta CDR3 regions were amplified from genomic DNA using the immunoSEQ Assay, a bias-controlled multiplex PCR. The source study handled its data this way. The number of nucleated cells in each sample was estimated by amplification of reference gene primers within the assay. Sequence reads were collapsed and filtered to measure the absolute abundance of every unique TCRbeta CDR3 rearrangement. For each sample, productive Simpson clonality was calculated as the square root of Simpson's diversity index across productive rearrangements. Here the immuneACCESS table is served through TCRdb, limited to in-frame sequences with V and J called. Missing clones are a known gap in these copies; in checked studies unresolved V genes cover under half, and the rest lacks a known reason. That table gives V, J and clone size, and the DNA gave D and trimming. For this sample there are 150,000 to 200,000 clones; roughly 87% appear just once. Roughly 1.2% of the sample is held by the ten biggest clonotypes.

Sequenced sample: PBMCs or T cells enriched from blood (not recorded which). The chain couples TRBV11-2 to TRBJ2-7; the D gene is unclear. This receptor was obtained from a human donor with acute COVID-19. The donor label of this sample is uncertain. The nucleotide sequence is given as TGTGCCAGCAGCTTAGGAGGTAGTGATCAGCAGTACTTC. It specifies CASSLGGSDQQYF.